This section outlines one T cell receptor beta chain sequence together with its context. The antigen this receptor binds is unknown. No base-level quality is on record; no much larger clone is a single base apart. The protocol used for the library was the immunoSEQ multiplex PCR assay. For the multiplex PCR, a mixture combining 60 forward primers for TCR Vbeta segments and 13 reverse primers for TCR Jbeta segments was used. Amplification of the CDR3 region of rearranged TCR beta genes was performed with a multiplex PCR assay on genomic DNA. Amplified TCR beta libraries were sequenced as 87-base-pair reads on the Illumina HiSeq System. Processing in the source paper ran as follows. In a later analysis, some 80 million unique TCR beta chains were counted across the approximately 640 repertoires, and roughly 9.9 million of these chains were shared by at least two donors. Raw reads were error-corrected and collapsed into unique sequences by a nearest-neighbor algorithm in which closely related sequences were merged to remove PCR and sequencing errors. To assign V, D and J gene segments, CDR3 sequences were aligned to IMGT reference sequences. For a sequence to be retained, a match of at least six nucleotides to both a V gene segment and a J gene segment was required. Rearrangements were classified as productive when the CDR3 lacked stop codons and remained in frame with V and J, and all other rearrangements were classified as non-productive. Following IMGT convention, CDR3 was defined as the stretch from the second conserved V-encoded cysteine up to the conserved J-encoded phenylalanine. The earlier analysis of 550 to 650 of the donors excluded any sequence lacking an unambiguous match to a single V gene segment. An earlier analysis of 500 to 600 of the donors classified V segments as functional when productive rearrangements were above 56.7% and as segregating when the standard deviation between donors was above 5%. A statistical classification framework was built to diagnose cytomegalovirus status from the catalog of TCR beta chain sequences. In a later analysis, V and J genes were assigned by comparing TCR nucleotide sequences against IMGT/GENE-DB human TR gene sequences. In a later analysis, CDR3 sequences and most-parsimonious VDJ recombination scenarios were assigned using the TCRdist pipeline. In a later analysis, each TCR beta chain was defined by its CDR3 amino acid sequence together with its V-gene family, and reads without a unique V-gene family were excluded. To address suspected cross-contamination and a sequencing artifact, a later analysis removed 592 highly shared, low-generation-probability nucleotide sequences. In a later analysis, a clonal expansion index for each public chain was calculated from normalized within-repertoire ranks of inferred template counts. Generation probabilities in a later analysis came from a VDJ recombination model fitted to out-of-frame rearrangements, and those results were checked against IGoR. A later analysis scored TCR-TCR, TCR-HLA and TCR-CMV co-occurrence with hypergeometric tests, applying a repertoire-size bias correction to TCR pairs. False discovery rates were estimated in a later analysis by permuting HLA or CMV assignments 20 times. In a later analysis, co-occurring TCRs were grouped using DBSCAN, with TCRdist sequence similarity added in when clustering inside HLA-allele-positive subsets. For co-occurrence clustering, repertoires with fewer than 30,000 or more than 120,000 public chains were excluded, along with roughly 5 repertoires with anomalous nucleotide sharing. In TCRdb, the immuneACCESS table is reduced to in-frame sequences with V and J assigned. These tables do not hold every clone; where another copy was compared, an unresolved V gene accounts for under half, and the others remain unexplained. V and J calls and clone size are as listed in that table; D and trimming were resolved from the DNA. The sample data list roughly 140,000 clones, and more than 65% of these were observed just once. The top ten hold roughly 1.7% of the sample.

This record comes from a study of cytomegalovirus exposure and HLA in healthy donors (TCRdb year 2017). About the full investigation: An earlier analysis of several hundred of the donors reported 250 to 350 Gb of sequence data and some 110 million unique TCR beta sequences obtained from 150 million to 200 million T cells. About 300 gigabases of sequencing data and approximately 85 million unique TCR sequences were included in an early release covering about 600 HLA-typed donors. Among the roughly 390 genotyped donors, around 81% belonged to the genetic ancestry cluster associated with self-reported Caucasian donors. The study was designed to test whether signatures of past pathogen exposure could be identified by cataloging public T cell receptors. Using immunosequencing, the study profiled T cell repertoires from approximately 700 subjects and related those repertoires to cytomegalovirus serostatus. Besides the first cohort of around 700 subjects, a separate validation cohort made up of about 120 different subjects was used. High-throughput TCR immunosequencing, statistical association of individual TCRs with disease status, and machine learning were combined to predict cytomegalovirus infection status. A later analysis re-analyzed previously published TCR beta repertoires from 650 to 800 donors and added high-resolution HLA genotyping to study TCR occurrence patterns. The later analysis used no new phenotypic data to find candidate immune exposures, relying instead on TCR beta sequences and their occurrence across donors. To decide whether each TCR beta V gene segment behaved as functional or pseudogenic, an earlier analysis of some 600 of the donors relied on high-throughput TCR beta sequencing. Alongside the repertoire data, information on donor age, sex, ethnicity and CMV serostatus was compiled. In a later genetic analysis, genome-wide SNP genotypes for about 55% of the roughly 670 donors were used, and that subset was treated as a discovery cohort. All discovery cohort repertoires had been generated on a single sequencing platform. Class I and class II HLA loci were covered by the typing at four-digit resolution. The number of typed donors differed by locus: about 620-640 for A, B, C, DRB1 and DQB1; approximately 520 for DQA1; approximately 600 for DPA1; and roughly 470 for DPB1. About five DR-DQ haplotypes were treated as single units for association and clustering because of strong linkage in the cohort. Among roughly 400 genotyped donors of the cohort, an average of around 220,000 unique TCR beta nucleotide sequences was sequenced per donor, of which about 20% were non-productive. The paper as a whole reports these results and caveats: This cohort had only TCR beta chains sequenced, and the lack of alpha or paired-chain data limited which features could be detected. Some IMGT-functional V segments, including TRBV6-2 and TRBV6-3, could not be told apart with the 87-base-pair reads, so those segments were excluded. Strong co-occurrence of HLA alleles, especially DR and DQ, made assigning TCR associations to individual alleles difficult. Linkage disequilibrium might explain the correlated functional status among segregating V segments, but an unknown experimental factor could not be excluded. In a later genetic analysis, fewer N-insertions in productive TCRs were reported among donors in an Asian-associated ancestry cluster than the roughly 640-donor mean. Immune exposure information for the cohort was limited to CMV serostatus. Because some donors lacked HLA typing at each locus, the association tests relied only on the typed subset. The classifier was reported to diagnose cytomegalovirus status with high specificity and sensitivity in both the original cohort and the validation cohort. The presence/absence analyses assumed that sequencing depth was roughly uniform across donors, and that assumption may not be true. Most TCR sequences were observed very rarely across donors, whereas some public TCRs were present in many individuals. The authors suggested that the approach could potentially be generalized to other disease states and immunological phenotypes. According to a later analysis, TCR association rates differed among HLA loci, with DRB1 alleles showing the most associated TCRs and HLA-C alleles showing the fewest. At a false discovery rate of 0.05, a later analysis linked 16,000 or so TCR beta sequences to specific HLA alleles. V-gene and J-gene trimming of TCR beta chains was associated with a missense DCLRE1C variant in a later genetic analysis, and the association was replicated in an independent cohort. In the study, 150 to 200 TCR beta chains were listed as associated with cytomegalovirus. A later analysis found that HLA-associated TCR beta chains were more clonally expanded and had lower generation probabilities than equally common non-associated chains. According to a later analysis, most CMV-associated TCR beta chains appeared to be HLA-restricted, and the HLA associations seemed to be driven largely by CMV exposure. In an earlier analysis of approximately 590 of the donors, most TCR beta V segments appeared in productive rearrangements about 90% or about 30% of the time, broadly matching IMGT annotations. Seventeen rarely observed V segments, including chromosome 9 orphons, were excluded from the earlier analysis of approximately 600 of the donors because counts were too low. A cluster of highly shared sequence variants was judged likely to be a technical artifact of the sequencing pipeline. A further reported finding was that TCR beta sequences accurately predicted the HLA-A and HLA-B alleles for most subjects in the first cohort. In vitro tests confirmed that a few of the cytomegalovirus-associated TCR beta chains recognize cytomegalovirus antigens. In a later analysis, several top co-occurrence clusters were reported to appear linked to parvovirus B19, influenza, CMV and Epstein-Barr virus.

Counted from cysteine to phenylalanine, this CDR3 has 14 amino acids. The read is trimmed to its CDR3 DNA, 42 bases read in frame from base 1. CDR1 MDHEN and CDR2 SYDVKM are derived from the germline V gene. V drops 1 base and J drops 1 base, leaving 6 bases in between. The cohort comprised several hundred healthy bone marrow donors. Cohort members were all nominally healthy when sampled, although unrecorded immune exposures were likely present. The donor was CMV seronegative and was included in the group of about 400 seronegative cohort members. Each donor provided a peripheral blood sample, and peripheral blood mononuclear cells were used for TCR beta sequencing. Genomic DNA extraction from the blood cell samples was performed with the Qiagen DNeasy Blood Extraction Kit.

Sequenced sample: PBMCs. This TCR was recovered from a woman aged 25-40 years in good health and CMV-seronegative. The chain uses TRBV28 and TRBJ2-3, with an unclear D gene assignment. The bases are TGTGCCAGCAGTTTATCAGGCCGCACAGATACGCAGTATTTT. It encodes CASSLSGRTDTQYF.